Below are 18 T cell receptor beta chains sequenced from a single sample in a study of cytomegalovirus exposure and HLA in healthy donors. Generated by immunoSEQ multiplex PCR, the TCRdb table keeps only in-frame clones and is missing some. The data contain 97,000 or so clones, roughly 94% of them singletons. The specimen sequenced was PBMCs. The origin of the receptors is a woman under 30 in good health and CMV-seronegative.

V is TRBV6-1 and J is TRBJ1-2, with 7 nucleotides matching TRBD1. Trimming removed 6 bases from V and 8 bases from J; junction bases left unmatched: 9. There are 13 residues in the CDR3. CDR1 MNHNS and CDR2 SASEGT come from the germline V gene. The CDR3 DNA reads TGTGCCAGCAGCGTCGACAGGGATGGCGGCTACACCTTC. This translates into CASSVDRDGGYTF.

V usage is TRBV2 and J usage is TRBJ2-1; 11 bases line up with TRBD2. Per the germline V gene, CDR1 is SNHLY and CDR2 is FYNNEI. V shed 2 bases, J shed 3 bases, and the junction held 6 bases outside the gene matches. This CDR3 has 17 amino acids. Here the CDR3 DNA reads TGTGCCAGCAGTGAATTACTAGCGGGGGCGTACTACAATGAGCAGTTCTTC. It yields the protein CASSELLAGAYYNEQFF.

The chain joins TRBV21-1 to TRBJ2-1; the table's D call, TRBD2, has no DNA check behind it. TRBV21-1 has pseudogene status. This CDR3 spans 18 amino acids. CDR3 nucleotides: TGTGCCAGCAGCAAAGCTCTACTAGCGGCCGGCTCCTACAATGAGCAGTTCTTC. This codes for CASSKALLAAGSYNEQFF.

This sequence joins TRBV5-6 and TRBJ1-2, with a possible D match to TRBD1 (6 bases). CDR1 is SGHDT and CDR2 is YYEEEE in the germline V gene. This CDR3 is built from 14 residues. Between the trimmed V and J ends, which lost 3 bases and 4 bases, there was a span of 13 bases. In DNA, the CDR3 is TGTGCCAGCAGCTATGGACAGCTCAGCTATGGCTACACCTTC. It is translated as CASSYGQLSYGYTF.

The chain combines TRBV12-5 with TRBJ1-5; D possibly corresponds to TRBD1 (6 bases). Germline V lookup: CDR1 LGHNT, CDR2 FRNRAP. This CDR3 contains 16 residues. V was cut by 1 base and J by 6 bases, with 16 bases left in between. DNA for the CDR3: TGTGCTAGTGGTTTGGGGATCCACACAGGGATTCAGCCCCAGCATTTT. This encodes CASGLGIHTGIQPQHF.

The V call is TRBV27, the J call TRBJ1-1; 8 bases agree with TRBD1. Looked up from germline, CDR1 is MNHEY and CDR2 is SMNVEV (reference sequence). V lost 4 bases to trimming and J lost 3 bases; unmatched junction nucleotides: 4. The CDR3 has 14 residues. The DNA of the CDR3 is TGTGCCAGCAGTTCAGGGGGCCCTTACACTGAAGCTTTCTTT. Its translation: CASSSGGPYTEAFF.

V and J are TRBV5-1 and TRBJ2-7; 9 positions match TRBD1. The CDR3 totals 16 residues. With 3 bases clipped from V and 2 bases from J, the junction kept 9 bases outside the gene matches. Germline lookup yields CDR1 SGHRS and CDR2 YFSETQ. CDR3 in DNA: TGCGCCAGCAGCTCTCGACGGACAGGGGAGGCCTACGAGCAGTACTTC. It codes for CASSSRRTGEAYEQYF.

This clone appeared a few times. This chain links TRBV27 with TRBJ2-7; 11 positions agree with TRBD1. The CDR3 loop spans 15 amino acids. Germline V lookup: CDR1 MNHEY, CDR2 SMNVEV (reference sequence). The junction had 7 bases not matched to a gene; V was cut back by 2 bases and J by 7 bases. DNA for the CDR3: TGTGCCAGCAGTTTAGGACAGGGGGCTCTGAGGGAGCAGTACTTC. Its protein product is CASSLGQGALREQYF.

The rearrangement uses TRBV9 and TRBJ2-5; tentatively, D is TRBD2 (5 bases). Trimming removed 0 bases at V and 4 bases at J, with 16 bases between. This CDR3 comprises 16 residues. Germline CDR1 and CDR2: SGDLS and YYNGEE. The CDR3 sequence: CASSVDLRVGRETQYF. CDR3 bases: TGTGCCAGCAGCGTAGACCTTCGGGTGGGGAGAGAGACCCAGTACTTC.

The V gene is TRBV10-3, the J gene TRBJ2-7, with 8 bases matching TRBD2. Germline V gives CDR1 ENHRY, CDR2 SYGVKD. The V and J ends lost 4 bases and 5 bases, in that order; junction bases with no gene match: 10. This CDR3 region has 15 residues. The DNA for the CDR3 is TGTGCCATCAGTGGTGATCTAGCGGGTATTAACGAGCAGTACTTC. It codes for CAISGDLAGINEQYF.

The chain carries TRBV9 and TRBJ2-1; tentative D call: TRBD2 (5 bases). This CDR3 has 18 amino acids. V was cut by 3 bases and J by 0 bases, with 19 bases left in between. CDR1 SGDLS and CDR2 YYNGEE come from the germline V gene. CDR3 protein: CASSGGLSLGSSYNEQFF. The CDR3 region has the DNA TGTGCCAGCAGCGGAGGATTGTCACTTGGGAGCTCCTACAATGAGCAGTTCTTC. Drawing the rest from reference TRBV9 and TRBJ2-1, the complete variable domain is DSGVTQTPKHLITATGQRVTLRCSPRSGDLSVYWYQQSLDQGLQFLIQYYNGEERAKGNILERFSAQQFPDLHSELNLSSLELGDSALYFCASSGGLSLGSSYNEQFFGPGTRLTVL.

V and J are TRBV11-3 and TRBJ2-7; weak D call: TRBD1 (6 bases). Germline CDR1 and CDR2: SGHNT and YENEEA. The CDR3 contains 16 residues. The V end was cut by 4 bases, the J end by 3 bases, with 19 bases between. In DNA form, the CDR3 reads TGTGCCAGCAGCTCCTCGACGTACCGGGACAACTACGAGCAGTACTTC. It codes for CASSSSTYRDNYEQYF. The full variable domain, rest sourced from reference TRBV11-3 and TRBJ2-7, is EAGVVQSPRYKIIEKKQPVAFWCNPISGHNTLYWYLQNLGQGPELLIRYENEEAVDDSQLPKDRFSAERLKGVDSTLKIQPAELGDSAVYLCASSSSTYRDNYEQYFGPGTRLTVT.

The rearrangement joins TRBV11-2 to TRBJ2-3, with 11 bases lining up with TRBD2. J lost 3 bases, V lost 7 bases, and 6 bases had no gene match. The CDR3 runs 15 residues. Germline values: CDR1 SGHAT, CDR2 FQNNGV. The CDR3 here is CASTQLAGDTDTQYF. Here the CDR3 DNA reads TGTGCCAGCACCCAACTAGCGGGAGATACAGATACGCAGTATTTT. Supplemented by reference TRBV11-2 and TRBJ2-3, the full variable domain reads EAGVAQSPRYKIIEKRQSVAFWCNPISGHATLYWYQQILGQGPKLLIQFQNNGVVDDSQLPKDRFSAERLKGVDSTLKIQPAKLEDSAVYLCASTQLAGDTDTQYFGPGTRLTVL.

This chain joins TRBV5-1 and TRBJ1-2; perhaps TRBD1 as D (5 bases). Trimming pared 1 base from V and 3 bases from J, leaving 13 bases between. The CDR3 sequence is 15 residues long. Germline assignment: CDR1 SGHRS and CDR2 YFSETQ. The CDR3 loop is CASSLLAGSDYGYTF. CDR3 DNA: TGCGCCAGCAGCTTGTTGGCAGGGTCGGACTATGGCTACACCTTC.

The V gene is TRBV6-4, the J gene TRBJ2-1; TRBD2 matches 11 bases. The CDR3 consists of 16 residues. J gave up 4 bases and V 2 bases, and 4 bases lay outside the gene matches. In germline, CDR1 is MRHNA, CDR2 SNTAGT. CDR3 coding DNA: TGTGCCAGCAGTGACGACGGGACTAGCGGTTACAATGAGCAGTTCTTC. Protein product: CASSDDGTSGYNEQFF.

CDR3 coding DNA: TGTGCCAGCAGTTATAACAATGAGCAGTTCTTC. Amino acid sequence: CASSYNNEQFF. The V call is TRBV27, the J call TRBJ2-1; D unresolved. The V end was cut by 4 bases, the J end by 5 bases, with 3 bases between. CDR1 is MNHEY and CDR2 is SMNVEV in the germline V gene (reference sequence). The CDR3 spans 11 residues.

The CDR3 protein is CASSSYGGGYTF. CDR3 coding DNA: TGTGCCAGCTCCTCATACGGGGGAGGCTACACCTTC. This sequence joins TRBV11-3 and TRBJ1-2; a possible D gene is TRBD1 (5 bases). This CDR3 is 12 amino acids long. The germline V gene encodes CDR1 SGHNT and CDR2 YENEEA. V was cut by 8 bases and J by 8 bases, with 15 bases left in between.

V usage is TRBV15 and J usage is TRBJ2-5, with D uncertain. This CDR3 is 13 amino acids long. The V and J ends lost 1 base and 5 bases respectively, with 8 bases between them. Germline loops: CDR1 LNHNV, CDR2 YYDKDF (reference sequence). The CDR3 DNA reads TGTGCCACCAGCAGAGTCTCTCAGGAGACCCAGTACTTC. Encoded protein: CATSRVSQETQYF. The full variable domain, with the rest looked up from reference TRBV15 and TRBJ2-5, is DAMVIQNPRYQVTQFGKPVTLSCSQTLNHNVMYWYQQKSSQAPKLLFHYYDKDFNNEADTPDNFQSRRPNTSFCFLDIRSPGLGDTAMYLCATSRVSQETQYFGPGTRLLVL.